The 11 T cell receptor beta chains below all came from one sample that was sequenced in a study of T cell responses to AZD1222 COVID-19 vaccine. Repertoires were generated with immunoSEQ multiplex PCR, while TCRdb's copy carries only in-frame clones and drops some. The sample lists fewer than 120,000 clones, 80% to 90% seen once, with around 15% in the top ten. The material sequenced was peripheral blood, taken 28 days after the second AZD1222 dose. These receptor sequences come from an adult who received the AZD1222 COVID-19 vaccine.

This rearrangement joins TRBV18 to TRBJ1-5; 8 nucleotides agree with TRBD1. Germline loops: CDR1 KGHSH, CDR2 LQKENI. V was pared by 3 bases and J by 5 bases, with 9 bases of the junction left unmatched. The CDR3 totals 16 residues. Written as DNA, the CDR3 is TGTGCCAGCTCACCCCCAACCTCAGGGGGCGATCAGCCCCAGCATTTT. Its translation is CASSPPTSGGDQPQHF.

This clone was detected only once. The chain combines TRBV19 with TRBJ1-5; the D gene is possibly TRBD1 (6 bases). The germline CDR1 and CDR2 sequences are LNHDA and SQIVND (reference sequence). V gave up 5 bases and J gave up 0 bases, with 17 bases separating them. The CDR3 spans 17 residues. The CDR3 DNA sequence: TGTGCCAGTAGTGATATATATGGGGGCTATAGCAATCAGCCCCAGCATTTT. Protein product: CASSDIYGGYSNQPQHF.

The CDR3, as DNA: TGTGCCAGCAGTTACTCGTCAGGGGGAGCCTACAATGAGCAGTTCTTC. It specifies CASSYSSGGAYNEQFF. The chain couples TRBV6-6 to TRBJ2-1, with 7 bases matching TRBD1. With V trimmed by 0 bases and J by 2 bases, 4 bases remained unmatched. Germline V gene lookup returns CDR1 MNHNY and CDR2 SVGAGI (reference sequence). The length of the CDR3 is 16 residues.

The chain has TRBV3-1 (or the pseudogene TRBV3-2) and TRBJ1-4; D gene uncertain. The CDR3 spans 16 residues. Trimming pared 4 bases from V and 0 bases from J, leaving 12 bases between. Germline V CDR1 and CDR2: LGHDT, YNNKEL (reference sequence). CDR3: CASSRHYRATNEKLFF. The CDR3 DNA reads TGTGCCAGCAGCCGACACTACAGAGCAACTAATGAAAAACTGTTTTTT.

The chain recombines TRBV9 with TRBJ1-1; D remains ambiguous. Per germline, CDR1 SGDLS and CDR2 YYNGEE. Trimming stripped 0 bases from V and 5 bases from J, with 14 bases between. The CDR3 has 15 residues. CDR3 loop: CASSVAEGGWTEAFF. The CDR3 DNA reads as TGTGCCAGCAGCGTAGCTGAGGGAGGGTGGACTGAAGCTTTCTTT.

The chain links TRBV28 to TRBJ1-1; maybe TRBD1 (5 bases). V lost 0 bases and J lost 0, with 11 bases in between. There are 16 residues in the CDR3. The germline gives CDR1 MDHEN, CDR2 SYDVKM. CDR3 DNA: TGTGCCAGCAGTTTATGGGGTGGACAAGTGAACACTGAAGCTTTCTTT. Translating it yields CASSLWGGQVNTEAFF.

The V call is TRBV11-3, the J call TRBJ1-1; D possibly corresponds to TRBD1 (5 bases). Trimming shortened V by 1 base and J by 7 bases, and 7 bases separated the two germline ends. In germline, CDR1 is SGHNT, CDR2 YENEEA. The CDR3 consists of 12 residues. Written as DNA, the CDR3 is TGTGCCAGCAGCTTAGGACAGTTTGAAGCTTTCTTT. Its translation is CASSLGQFEAFF. The complete variable domain, with remaining parts taken from reference TRBV11-3 and TRBJ1-1, reads EAGVVQSPRYKIIEKKQPVAFWCNPISGHNTLYWYLQNLGQGPELLIRYENEEAVDDSQLPKDRFSAERLKGVDSTLKIQPAELGDSAVYLCASSLGQFEAFFGQGTRLTVV.

By its share, this clone is medium-sized. This rearrangement joins TRBV25-1 to TRBJ2-7; D not certain. CDR1 is MGHDK and CDR2 is SYGVNS in the germline V gene. CDR3 size: 13 residues. V was clipped by 4 bases and J by 0 bases, with 7 bases between them. The CDR3 region has the DNA TGTGCCAGCAGTGGTATGAGCTCCTACGAGCAGTACTTC. Translating it yields CASSGMSSYEQYF.

The chain combines TRBV7-6 with TRBJ2-1, with TRBD2 identical over 11 bases. Germline V gene sequence: CDR1 SGHVS, CDR2 FNYEAQ. The CDR3 runs 15 residues. V lost 6 bases and J lost 6; bases outside the gene matches: 7. This CDR3 reads CASSEGLAAANEQFF. The CDR3 DNA reads TGTGCCAGCAGTGAGGGACTAGCGGCAGCCAATGAGCAGTTCTTC.

This clone was seen more than once but under ten times. This chain joins TRBV19 and TRBJ2-7; TRBD1 matches at 7 bases. This CDR3 is built from 16 residues. V was pared by 6 bases and J by 1 base, with 12 bases of the junction left unmatched. The V gene's germline CDR1 is LNHDA and CDR2 SQIVND (reference sequence). CDR3 protein: CASRAGQAERSYEQYF. DNA of the CDR3: TGTGCCAGTAGAGCCGGACAGGCCGAGAGGTCCTACGAGCAGTACTTC.

The rearrangement links TRBV29-1 to TRBJ2-5; weak D call: TRBD1 (6 bases). The CDR3 runs 14 residues. Trimming shortened V by 6 bases and J by 4 bases, and 18 bases separated the two germline ends. Per the germline V gene, CDR1 is SQVTM and CDR2 is ANQGSEA. The CDR3 reads CSVLGGGSRETQYF. In nucleotides, the CDR3 is TGCAGCGTCCTTGGGGGCGGAAGCAGAGAGACCCAGTACTTC.